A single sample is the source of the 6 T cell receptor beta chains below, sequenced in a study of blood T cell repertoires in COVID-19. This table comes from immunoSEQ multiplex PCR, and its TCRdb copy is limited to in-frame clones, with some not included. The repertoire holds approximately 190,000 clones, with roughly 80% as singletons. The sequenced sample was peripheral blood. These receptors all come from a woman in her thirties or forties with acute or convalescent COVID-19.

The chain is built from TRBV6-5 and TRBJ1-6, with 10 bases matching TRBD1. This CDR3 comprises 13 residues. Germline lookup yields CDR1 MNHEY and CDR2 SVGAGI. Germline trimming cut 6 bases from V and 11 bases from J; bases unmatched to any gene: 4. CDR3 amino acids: CASSPGTGAPLHF. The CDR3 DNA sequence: TGTGCCAGCAGCCCAGGGACAGGGGCACCCCTCCACTTT.

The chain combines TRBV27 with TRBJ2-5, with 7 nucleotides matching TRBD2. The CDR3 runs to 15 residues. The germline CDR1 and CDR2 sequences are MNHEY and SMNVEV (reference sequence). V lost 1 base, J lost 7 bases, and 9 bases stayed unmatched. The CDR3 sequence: CASSLFGGMLGTQYF. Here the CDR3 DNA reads TGTGCCAGCAGTTTATTCGGGGGGATGCTAGGGACCCAGTACTTC.

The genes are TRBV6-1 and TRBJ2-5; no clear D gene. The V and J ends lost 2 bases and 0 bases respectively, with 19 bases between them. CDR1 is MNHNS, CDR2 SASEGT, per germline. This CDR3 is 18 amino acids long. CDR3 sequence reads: CASSELGLERRYQETQYF. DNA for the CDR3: TGTGCCAGCAGTGAACTGGGTCTAGAGCGTCGGTACCAAGAGACCCAGTACTTC.

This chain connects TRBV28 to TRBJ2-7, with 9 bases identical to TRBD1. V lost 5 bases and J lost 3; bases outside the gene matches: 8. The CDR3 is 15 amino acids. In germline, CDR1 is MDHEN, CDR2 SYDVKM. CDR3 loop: CASSPLQGAFYEQYF. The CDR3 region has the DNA TGTGCCAGCAGTCCCCTACAGGGGGCGTTCTACGAGCAGTACTTC. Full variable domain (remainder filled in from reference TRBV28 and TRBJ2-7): DVKVTQSSRYLVKRTGEKVFLECVQDMDHENMFWYRQDPGLGLRLIYFSYDVKMKEKGDIPEGYSVSREKKERFSLILESASTNQTSMYLCASSPLQGAFYEQYFGPGTRLTVT.

CDR3 sequence: CASSVGAKNIQYF. Written as DNA, the CDR3 is TGTGCCAGCAGCGTCGGGGCCAAAAACATTCAGTACTTC. The chain couples TRBV28 to TRBJ2-4; D remains unclear. This CDR3 spans 13 amino acids. The germline V gene encodes CDR1 MDHEN and CDR2 SYDVKM. Trimming shortened V by 6 bases and J by 1 base, and 7 bases separated the two germline ends. Using reference TRBV28 and TRBJ2-4 for the parts outside the CDR3, the full variable domain is DVKVTQSSRYLVKRTGEKVFLECVQDMDHENMFWYRQDPGLGLRLIYFSYDVKMKEKGDIPEGYSVSREKKERFSLILESASTNQTSMYLCASSVGAKNIQYFGAGTRLSVL.

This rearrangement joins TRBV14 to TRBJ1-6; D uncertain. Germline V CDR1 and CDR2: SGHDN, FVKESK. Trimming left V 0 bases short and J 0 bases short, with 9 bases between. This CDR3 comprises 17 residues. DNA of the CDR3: TGTGCCAGCAGCCAAGAAGGTGGGAGCTCCTATAATTCACCCCTCCACTTT. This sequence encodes CASSQEGGSSYNSPLHF.